These 18 T cell receptor beta chains were all obtained from the same sample, sequenced in a study of OX40 agonist ivuxolimab in advanced cancers. TCRdb's copy holds only in-frame clones and misses some; the assay was immunoSEQ multiplex PCR. The table shows roughly 13,000 clones, with 82% occurring only once. This material consisted of CD4+ or CD8+ T cells sorted from blood, taken in a trial of the OX40 agonist ivuxolimab. The receptors derive from an adult with an advanced solid tumor such as melanoma, head and neck, liver or kidney cancer.

DNA of the CDR3: TGTGCCAGCAGTTTAAAAACAGGTACTTCCCACGAGCAGTACTTC. Its translation is CASSLKTGTSHEQYF. V gene TRBV27 combines with J gene TRBJ2-7; TRBD1 might be the D (5 bases). Germline V gene sequence: CDR1 MNHEY, CDR2 SMNVEV (reference sequence). The V end was cut by 2 bases, the J end by 5 bases, with 16 bases between. The CDR3 runs 15 residues.

V gene TRBV19 combines with J gene TRBJ2-3; 13 nucleotides align to TRBD2. Germline V lookup: CDR1 LNHDA, CDR2 SQIVND (reference sequence). The CDR3 loop spans 16 amino acids. Trimming took 4 bases from V and 6 from J; bases not matched to a gene: 7. This CDR3 reads CASSSGTSGNRDTQYF. The CDR3 nucleotides read TGTGCCAGTAGTAGTGGGACTAGCGGGAATAGGGATACGCAGTATTTT.

This clone appeared a single time. The V gene is TRBV6-5, the J gene TRBJ2-2; D call uncertain. Germline V CDR1 and CDR2: MNHEY, SVGAGI. This CDR3 comprises 11 residues. The V and J ends lost 7 bases and 6 bases respectively, with 6 bases between them. For the CDR3, the DNA is TGTGCCAGCATATTTTCCGGGGAGCTGTTTTTT. This translates into CASIFSGELFF.

J is TRBJ2-1 and V is TRBV11-2; the match to TRBD1 covers 9 bases. Germline values: CDR1 SGHAT, CDR2 FQNNGV. The CDR3 runs 16 residues. J was trimmed by 3 bases and V by 5 bases; bases with no gene match: 8. CDR3: CASSPIGTGFYNEQFF. In nucleotides, the CDR3 is TGTGCCAGCAGCCCTATCGGGACAGGGTTCTACAATGAGCAGTTCTTC.

The chain has TRBV10-3 and TRBJ2-7; TRBD1 matches 9 bases. CDR3 length equals 18 residues. Germline CDR1 and CDR2: ENHRY and SYGVKD. V lost 2 bases to trimming and J lost 1 base; unmatched junction nucleotides: 12. As DNA, the CDR3 is TGTGCCATCAGTGAGCCTGGACAGGGGAAATGGATGTCCTACGAGCAGTACTTC. Translation: CAISEPGQGKWMSYEQYF.

This clone came up once. The CDR3 spells CASMVTGYTEAFF. The CDR3 nucleotides are TGTGCCAGCATGGTGACAGGGTACACTGAAGCTTTCTTT. The rearrangement joins TRBV27 to TRBJ1-1; TRBD1 matches at 7 bases. Trimming removed 7 bases from V and 3 bases from J; junction bases left unmatched: 5. The germline V gene encodes CDR1 MNHEY and CDR2 SMNVEV (reference sequence). The CDR3 is 13 amino acids.

Concerning this clone itself: The junction shows a germline mismatch at one end, possibly a read error. This chain connects TRBV4-3 to TRBJ2-1; D gene uncertain. CDR1 is LGHNA and CDR2 is YSLEER in the germline V gene. This CDR3 has 14 amino acids. The CDR3 sequence: CASSQALDGERQFF. The CDR3, as DNA: TGCGCCAGCAGTCAAGCTTTGGACGGAGAAAGGCAGTTCTTC.

This chain links TRBV2 with TRBJ2-7; D is undetermined. The ends were cut back, 7 bases at V and 7 bases at J, with 11 bases in the middle. This CDR3 is built from 11 residues. CDR1 is SNHLY, CDR2 FYNNEI, per germline. CDR3 nucleotide sequence: TGTGCCAGCACAGGCAGTAGGGAGCAGTACTTC. Its protein product is CASTGSREQYF.

V and J are TRBV2 and TRBJ2-1; 14 bases map to TRBD2. The germline gives CDR1 SNHLY, CDR2 FYNNEI. The CDR3 has 16 residues. The ends lost 9 bases at V and 4 bases at J; junction bases unmatched: 8. The CDR3 region is CARPPTSGGAYNEQFF. The CDR3, as DNA: TGTGCCAGGCCCCCGACTAGCGGGGGGGCTTACAATGAGCAGTTCTTC. The full variable domain, rest sourced from reference TRBV2 and TRBJ2-1, is EPEVTQTPSHQVTQMGQEVILRCVPISNHLYFYWYRQILGQKVEFLVSFYNNEISEKSEIFDDQFSVERPDGSNFTLKIRSTKLEDSAMYFCARPPTSGGAYNEQFFGPGTRLTVL.

This chain connects TRBV7-9 to TRBJ2-1; 10 nucleotides align to TRBD1. CDR1 is SEHNR and CDR2 is FQNEAQ in the germline V gene (reference sequence). Trimming at V came to 5 bases and at J to 7 bases, leaving 17 bases not matched to a gene. The CDR3 covers 18 residues. CDR3 in amino acids: CASSPISGTGAKRNEQFF. CDR3 in DNA: TGTGCCAGCAGCCCCATTTCCGGGACAGGGGCGAAACGTAATGAGCAGTTCTTC.

The V gene is TRBV7-8, the J gene TRBJ1-1; perhaps TRBD1 as D (5 bases). Trimming shortened V by 1 base and J by 4 bases, and 10 bases separated the two germline ends. Germline V lookup: CDR1 SGHVS, CDR2 FQNEAQ. The CDR3 has 14 residues. In DNA, the CDR3 is TGTGCCAGCAGCTTAGTAACGGGGCCCACTGAAGCTTTCTTT. Its protein product is CASSLVTGPTEAFF.

The chain links TRBV15 to TRBJ2-1; possibly TRBD1 or TRBD2 for D (5 bases each). Germline assignment: CDR1 LNHNV and CDR2 YYDKDF (reference sequence). Deletions cut 5 bases from V and 7 bases from J, with 15 bases between. This CDR3 is 14 amino acids long. The CDR3, as DNA: TGTGCCACCAGCGGGCCGGGACGTCCAAATGAGCAGTTCTTC. Translating it yields CATSGPGRPNEQFF. Full variable domain (remainder filled in from reference TRBV15 and TRBJ2-1): DAMVIQNPRYQVTQFGKPVTLSCSQTLNHNVMYWYQQKSSQAPKLLFHYYDKDFNNEADTPDNFQSRRPNTSFCFLDIRSPGLGDTAMYLCATSGPGRPNEQFFGPGTRLTVL.

The CDR3 is CASSYSRDGYTF. CDR3 nucleotide sequence: TGTGCCAGCAGTTACTCAAGGGATGGCTACACCTTC. This chain joins TRBV6-6 and TRBJ1-2; no reliable D call. This CDR3 is 12 amino acids long. Trimming took off 0 bases at V and 6 bases at J, with 5 bases between the two ends. Per the germline V gene, CDR1 is MNHNY and CDR2 is SVGAGI (reference sequence).

The V gene is TRBV6-5, the J gene TRBJ2-1, with 10 bases identical to TRBD2. Germline V gene lookup returns CDR1 MNHEY and CDR2 SVGAGI. The CDR3 length is 15 residues. V trimming: 2 bases; J trimming: 7 bases; junction bases outside the gene matches: 5. This CDR3 is CASSYGLAGANEQFF. As DNA, the CDR3 is TGTGCCAGCAGTTACGGGCTAGCGGGGGCTAATGAGCAGTTCTTC.

The DNA of the CDR3 is TGCGCCAGCAGCCCTCTCACCGACAGGGCCAATGAAAAACTGTTTTTT. It specifies CASSPLTDRANEKLFF. The rearrangement links TRBV4-3 to TRBJ1-4; 7 positions match TRBD1. Germline V gives CDR1 LGHNA, CDR2 YSLEER. The CDR3 loop spans 16 amino acids. J was trimmed by 5 bases and V by 4 bases; bases with no gene match: 10.

The chain employs TRBV6-5 and TRBJ2-1, with D possibly TRBD1 on 6 matching bases. V was pared by 6 bases and J by 11 bases, with 14 bases between. CDR1 and CDR2 from the germline V gene are MNHEY and SVGAGI. This CDR3 is 12 amino acids long. This chain's CDR3 is CASRSSGDKQFF. In DNA form, the CDR3 reads TGTGCCAGCAGATCCTCAGGGGATAAGCAGTTCTTC.

This sequence joins TRBV6-5 and TRBJ2-1; D gene unclear. The germline V and J ends were trimmed by 2 bases and 4 bases, with 6 bases remaining between them. Germline CDR1 reads MNHEY; CDR2 reads SVGAGI. This CDR3 has 13 amino acids. The CDR3: CASSYKGYNEQFF. In nucleotides, the CDR3 is TGTGCCAGCAGTTACAAGGGATACAATGAGCAGTTCTTC.

The rearrangement links TRBV5-1 to TRBJ2-3; 8 bases fit TRBD1. Germline CDR1 and CDR2: SGHRS and YFSETQ. The CDR3 sequence is 15 residues long. After removal of 2 bases from V and 0 bases from J, the junction contained 2 bases not matched to a gene. CDR3 protein: CASSFQGASTDTQYF. The CDR3 bases are TGCGCCAGCAGCTTCCAGGGGGCTAGCACAGATACGCAGTATTTT.